Listed below are T cell receptor beta chains from one sample, sequenced in a study of cytomegalovirus exposure and HLA in healthy donors. The method was immunoSEQ multiplex PCR; TCRdb's version includes in-frame clones alone and lacks a portion of them. The sample carries 110,000 or so clones, about 85% recorded once. The sequenced sample was PBMCs. Source of these receptors: a woman in her late teens or twenties in good health and CMV-seropositive. CDR3s include the opening cysteine and the closing phenylalanine or tryptophan. The D gene is left open where the match is weak. Clone size appears in some rows only: once, few, many, or a class for an expanded clone.

v_call: TRBV25-1; j_call: TRBJ2-3; clone_size: .; d_call: TRBD2; cdr3_nt: TGTGCCAGCAGTGCCCGAGCGGGGGGGCAGACGGGTACGCAGTATTTT; cdr3_aa: CASSARAGGQTGTQYF
v_call: TRBV7-8; j_call: TRBJ2-7; clone_size: .; d_call: TRBD1; cdr3_nt: TGTGCCAGCAGCTTGTGGGGACAGGGGAAGGGCGAGCAGTACTTC; cdr3_aa: CASSLWGQGKGEQYF
v_call: TRBV18; j_call: TRBJ1-5; clone_size: .; d_call: .; cdr3_nt: TGTGCCAGCTCACCAGGGGCAGTCAATCAGCCCCAGCATTTT; cdr3_aa: CASSPGAVNQPQHF
v_call: TRBV6-5; j_call: TRBJ1-2; clone_size: .; d_call: .; cdr3_nt: TGTGCCAGCAACACTGGGAGGAGGGCTCATGGCTACACCTTC; cdr3_aa: CASNTGRRAHGYTF
v_call: TRBV10-1; j_call: TRBJ2-1; clone_size: .; d_call: TRBD1; cdr3_nt: TGCGCCAGCAGTGAGTCAGGACAGGGGGTAATGTATGAGCAGTTCTTC; cdr3_aa: CASSESGQGVMYEQFF
v_call: TRBV7-3; j_call: TRBJ2-3; clone_size: .; d_call: TRBD2; cdr3_nt: TGTGCCAGCAGCAAAGGAATAGCGGGAGTCCCAGATACGCAGTATTTT; cdr3_aa: CASSKGIAGVPDTQYF
v_call: TRBV6-5; j_call: TRBJ1-2; clone_size: few; d_call: .; cdr3_nt: TGTGCCAGCAGTCTTCAGCGGGGGCGGAATGGCTACACCTTC; cdr3_aa: CASSLQRGRNGYTF
v_call: TRBV6-1; j_call: TRBJ2-5; clone_size: .; d_call: .; cdr3_nt: TGTGCCAGCAGTGAAATTGGGAGCGCCTTAGGAGAGACCCAGTACTTC; cdr3_aa: CASSEIGSALGETQYF
v_call: TRBV5-6; j_call: TRBJ2-7; clone_size: .; d_call: .; cdr3_nt: TGTGCCAGCAGCCAGGGTATTAATGTGTACGAGCAGTACTTC; cdr3_aa: CASSQGINVYEQYF
v_call: TRBV11-3; j_call: TRBJ2-7; clone_size: once; d_call: .; cdr3_nt: TGTGCCAGCAGCTTAGCGCGGTTCTCCTACGAGCAGTACTTC; cdr3_aa: CASSLARFSYEQYF
v_call: TRBV30; j_call: TRBJ1-1; clone_size: few; d_call: TRBD1; cdr3_nt: TGTGCCTGGAGTCACGGGACAGGCACTGAAGCTTTCTTT; cdr3_aa: CAWSHGTGTEAFF
v_call: TRBV15; j_call: TRBJ1-1; clone_size: .; d_call: .; cdr3_nt: TGTGCCACCAGCAGAGGCGGGACGAACACTGAAGCTTTCTTT; cdr3_aa: CATSRGGTNTEAFF
v_call: TRBV28; j_call: TRBJ1-3; clone_size: .; d_call: .; cdr3_nt: TGTGCCTCCCGGGGGGGTATTGGAAACACCATATATTTT; cdr3_aa: CASRGGIGNTIYF
v_call: TRBV4-1; j_call: TRBJ2-1; clone_size: .; d_call: .; cdr3_nt: TGCGCCAGCAGCCAAGATATTTCCTACAATGAGCAGTTCTTC; cdr3_aa: CASSQDISYNEQFF
v_call: TRBV7-9; j_call: TRBJ2-7; clone_size: .; d_call: .; cdr3_nt: TGTGCCAGCAGCTTAGAAGGGCCGACAGGTCCTAGCTCCTACGAGCAGTACTTC; cdr3_aa: CASSLEGPTGPSSYEQYF
v_call: TRBV30; j_call: TRBJ2-1; clone_size: .; d_call: TRBD2; cdr3_nt: TGTGCCTGGAGTGACTTTAGCGGGGAGCAGTTCTTC; cdr3_aa: CAWSDFSGEQFF
v_call: TRBV28; j_call: TRBJ2-7; clone_size: .; d_call: TRBD1; cdr3_nt: TGTGCCAGCAGGACGTGGGGCAGGGGGCCTCCCGAGCAGTACTTC; cdr3_aa: CASRTWGRGPPEQYF
v_call: TRBV11-3; j_call: TRBJ1-4; clone_size: .; d_call: .; cdr3_nt: TGTGCCAGCAGCCCTAGCCCTAATGAAAAACTGTTTTTT; cdr3_aa: CASSPSPNEKLFF
v_call: TRBV7-9; j_call: TRBJ2-1; clone_size: .; d_call: TRBD1; cdr3_nt: TGTGCCAGCAGCCTGACAGGGGGCTTGGACAATGAGCAGTTCTTC; cdr3_aa: CASSLTGGLDNEQFF
v_call: TRBV10-3; j_call: TRBJ2-1; clone_size: .; d_call: TRBD1; cdr3_nt: TGTGCCATCAGATCCGGCAGGGGGCTAAGGAATGAGCAGTTCTTC; cdr3_aa: CAIRSGRGLRNEQFF
v_call: TRBV4-1; j_call: TRBJ1-1; clone_size: .; d_call: .; cdr3_nt: TGCGCCAGCAGCCAAGACTCCGGCACTGAAGCTTTCTTT; cdr3_aa: CASSQDSGTEAFF
v_call: TRBV6-5; j_call: TRBJ1-1; clone_size: .; d_call: .; cdr3_nt: TGTGCCAGCAGTTACTCCCGGAGGACTGAAGCTTTCTTT; cdr3_aa: CASSYSRRTEAFF
v_call: TRBV19; j_call: TRBJ1-1; clone_size: .; d_call: .; cdr3_nt: TGTGCCAGTGGCGAACGACTCAACACTGAAGCTTTCTTT; cdr3_aa: CASGERLNTEAFF
v_call: TRBV30; j_call: TRBJ2-3; clone_size: .; d_call: TRBD2; cdr3_nt: TGTGCCTGGAGCTCCGGGACTAGCGGGAGGGCCCTCACAGATACGCAGTATTTT; cdr3_aa: CAWSSGTSGRALTDTQYF
v_call: TRBV9; j_call: TRBJ2-3; clone_size: .; d_call: .; cdr3_nt: TGTGCCAGCAGCGTAGGAGAGGGGGGGGGCCTAAGCACAGATACGCAGTATTTT; cdr3_aa: CASSVGEGGGLSTDTQYF
v_call: TRBV28; j_call: TRBJ1-2; clone_size: once; d_call: .; cdr3_nt: TGTGCCAGCACCCCTATAGACAGGCCCGGGCATGGCTACACCTTC; cdr3_aa: CASTPIDRPGHGYTF
v_call: TRBV7-9; j_call: TRBJ2-7; clone_size: .; d_call: TRBD2; cdr3_nt: TGTGCCAGCAGCCACCGGGGGGAGGACGACGAGCAGTACTTC; cdr3_aa: CASSHRGEDDEQYF
v_call: TRBV28; j_call: TRBJ1-1; clone_size: .; d_call: TRBD1; cdr3_nt: TGTGCCAGCGTAGGGACAGGGGCTGTCGTAGCTTTCTTT; cdr3_aa: CASVGTGAVVAFF
v_call: TRBV2; j_call: TRBJ1-2; clone_size: .; d_call: .; cdr3_nt: TGTGCCAGCGAGGTCCTGCCTTTTGGCTACACCTTC; cdr3_aa: CASEVLPFGYTF
v_call: TRBV28; j_call: TRBJ2-3; clone_size: .; d_call: TRBD2; cdr3_nt: TGTGCCAGCAGTTTGAGAAGGGGAGGGTCAGATACGCAGTATTTT; cdr3_aa: CASSLRRGGSDTQYF
v_call: TRBV27; j_call: TRBJ1-2; clone_size: .; d_call: .; cdr3_nt: TGTGCCAGCAGTTTATCATCGGGACAAAACTATGGCTACACCTTC; cdr3_aa: CASSLSSGQNYGYTF
v_call: TRBV9; j_call: TRBJ2-3; clone_size: .; d_call: .; cdr3_nt: TGTGCCAGTTCAAGTTCACACGCGGCGCAGTATTTT; cdr3_aa: CASSSSHAAQYF
v_call: TRBV28; j_call: TRBJ2-1; clone_size: .; d_call: TRBD2; cdr3_nt: TGTGCCAGCAGTTTAGAGCGGGGGTTCTACAATGAGCAGTTCTTC; cdr3_aa: CASSLERGFYNEQFF
v_call: TRBV2; j_call: TRBJ2-1; clone_size: once; d_call: TRBD2; cdr3_nt: TGTGCCAGCAAGGAGCTAGCGGGGGGAGCCAATGAGCAGTTCTTC; cdr3_aa: CASKELAGGANEQFF
v_call: TRBV11-1; j_call: TRBJ1-2; clone_size: many; d_call: .; cdr3_nt: TGTGCCAGCAGCTCGGACAGAAACTATGGCTACACCTTC; cdr3_aa: CASSSDRNYGYTF
v_call: TRBV27; j_call: TRBJ2-7; clone_size: .; d_call: .; cdr3_nt: TGTGCCAGCAGCCATCGCCGGGGGTACGAGCAGTACTTC; cdr3_aa: CASSHRRGYEQYF
v_call: TRBV7-9; j_call: TRBJ2-5; clone_size: once; d_call: .; cdr3_nt: TGTGCCAGCAGCCTACGGAGGGACTTC; cdr3_aa: CASSLRRDF
v_call: TRBV18; j_call: TRBJ1-2; clone_size: .; d_call: TRBD1; cdr3_nt: TGTGCCAGCTCACCTCCTTTGGGACAGGGGACCTATGGCTACACCTTC; cdr3_aa: CASSPPLGQGTYGYTF
v_call: TRBV5-1; j_call: TRBJ1-1; clone_size: .; d_call: .; cdr3_nt: TGCGCCAGCACTCCGGGGATGAACACTGAAGCTTTCTTT; cdr3_aa: CASTPGMNTEAFF
v_call: TRBV2; j_call: TRBJ1-1; clone_size: .; d_call: .; cdr3_nt: TGTGCCAGCAGTGAGGAGGGTCAGGGCTCCACTGAAGCTTTCTTT; cdr3_aa: CASSEEGQGSTEAFF
v_call: TRBV6-5; j_call: TRBJ2-7; clone_size: .; d_call: .; cdr3_nt: TGTGCCAGCGCTGCCATAGGGGGGGCCTACGAGCAGTACTTC; cdr3_aa: CASAAIGGAYEQYF
v_call: TRBV5-1; j_call: TRBJ2-7; clone_size: few; d_call: TRBD1; cdr3_nt: TGCGCCAGCAGCAGTGGACAGGGGACCAACGAGCAGTACTTC; cdr3_aa: CASSSGQGTNEQYF
v_call: TRBV7-9; j_call: TRBJ2-7; clone_size: few; d_call: .; cdr3_nt: TGTGCCAGCAGCACCAAGCTCAGGTACGAGCAGTACTTC; cdr3_aa: CASSTKLRYEQYF
v_call: TRBV5-1; j_call: TRBJ1-2; clone_size: .; d_call: .; cdr3_nt: TGCGCCAGCAGCTTAGGGGGAGAGGCTGGCTACACCTTC; cdr3_aa: CASSLGGEAGYTF
v_call: TRBV5-1; j_call: TRBJ2-1; clone_size: .; d_call: TRBD1; cdr3_nt: TGCGCCAGCAGCTTGGAACCAAGGCTCCGACAGGGGCACAATGAGCAGTTCTTC; cdr3_aa: CASSLEPRLRQGHNEQFF
v_call: TRBV11-2; j_call: TRBJ1-2; clone_size: .; d_call: .; cdr3_nt: TGTGCCAGCAGCTTAAATCAGGGTACGACCTACACCTTC; cdr3_aa: CASSLNQGTTYTF
v_call: TRBV13; j_call: TRBJ2-2; clone_size: .; d_call: TRBD1; cdr3_nt: TGTGCCAGCAGCATAGAAACAGGGGCCGGGGAGCTGTTTTTT; cdr3_aa: CASSIETGAGELFF
v_call: TRBV5-4; j_call: TRBJ1-1; clone_size: few; d_call: .; cdr3_nt: TGTGCCAGCACCTCAGGGTTGAGGAACACTGAAGCTTTCTTT; cdr3_aa: CASTSGLRNTEAFF
v_call: TRBV30; j_call: TRBJ1-2; clone_size: .; d_call: .; cdr3_nt: TGTGCCTGGAGTATACAGGCTTGGGATGGCTACACCTTC; cdr3_aa: CAWSIQAWDGYTF
v_call: TRBV5-1; j_call: TRBJ1-4; clone_size: .; d_call: .; cdr3_nt: TGCGCCAGCAGCTTGGTTGGAGATAATGAAAAACTGTTTTTT; cdr3_aa: CASSLVGDNEKLFF
v_call: TRBV6-5; j_call: TRBJ1-2; clone_size: .; d_call: .; cdr3_nt: TGTGCCAGCAGGGCAGGAGGGTTGAGCGGCTACACCTTC; cdr3_aa: CASRAGGLSGYTF
v_call: TRBV7-9; j_call: TRBJ2-3; clone_size: .; d_call: .; cdr3_nt: TGTGCCAGCAGCTTAGGGGGACAAAGCACAGATACGCAGTATTTT; cdr3_aa: CASSLGGQSTDTQYF
v_call: TRBV20-1; j_call: TRBJ1-1; clone_size: .; d_call: .; cdr3_nt: TGCAGTGTCAAGGGGGACACTGAAGCTTTCTTT; cdr3_aa: CSVKGDTEAFF
v_call: TRBV5-1; j_call: TRBJ2-5; clone_size: .; d_call: .; cdr3_nt: TGCGCCAGCAGCTTGGGATTCCGACAGTATCAGTACTTC; cdr3_aa: CASSLGFRQYQYF